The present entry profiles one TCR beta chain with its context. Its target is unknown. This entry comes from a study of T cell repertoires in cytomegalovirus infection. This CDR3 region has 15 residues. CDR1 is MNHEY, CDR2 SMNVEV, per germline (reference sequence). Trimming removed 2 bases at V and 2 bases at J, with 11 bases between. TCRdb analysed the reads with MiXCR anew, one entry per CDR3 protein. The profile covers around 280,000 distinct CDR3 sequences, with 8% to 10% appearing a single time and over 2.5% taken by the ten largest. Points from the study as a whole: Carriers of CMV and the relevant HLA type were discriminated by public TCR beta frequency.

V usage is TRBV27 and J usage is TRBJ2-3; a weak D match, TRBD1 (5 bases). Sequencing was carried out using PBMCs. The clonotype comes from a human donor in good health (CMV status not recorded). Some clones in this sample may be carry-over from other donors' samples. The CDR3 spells CASSLDRILTDTQYF. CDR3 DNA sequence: TGTGCCAGCAGTTTAGACAGAATCCTCACAGATACGCAGTATTTT.